The source of this TCR beta chain is a study of T-cell reconstitution after alpha-beta-depleted transplantation in children. V gave up 8 bases and J gave up 1 base, with 12 bases separating them. The CDR3 length is 14 residues. Germline CDR1 reads MDHEN; CDR2 reads SYDVKM. Overall study findings and caveats: By about two months after transplant, alpha-beta T cells reportedly arose from several hundred graft clones that had expanded. T-cell counts and diversity at one year following transplant were attributed mainly to newly produced T cells. After transplant, high TCRbeta diversity at day 60 in some patients arose from surviving recipient T cells and thymic progenitors.

Worth noting for this clonotype: As yet, its antigen is unknown. A read error may be the cause here, since a much bigger clone is one base away. The CDR3 does not end in the conserved phenylalanine or tryptophan, so this is likely a read error.

This sample's TCRbeta library carried unique molecular identifier barcodes. TCRdb used MiXCR to reprocess the PCR reads, holding one entry per CDR3 protein. The sample holds around 300,000 distinct CDR3 sequences; about 9.9% are singletons and the top ten take roughly a quarter. This TCR was recovered from a male patient between 2 and 10 years old who had a stem cell transplant for chronic granulomatous disease, so the T cells may come from the graft donor. The chain recombines TRBV28 with TRBJ2-1; the D gene is possibly TRBD1 (6 bases). The sequences come from peripheral blood, collected 180 days after TCRalphabeta/CD19-depleted stem cell transplant. CDR3 region: CASGTGISYNEQFL. The CDR3 nucleotides read TGTGCCAGCGGAACAGGGATTTCCTACAATGAGCAGTTCCTC.